The TCR beta chain under discussion was sequenced for a study of T-cell reconstitution after alpha-beta-depleted transplantation in children. With regard to this clonotype: Its antigen is as yet unknown.

Unique molecular identifiers were incorporated into the prepared TCRbeta library. TCRdb itself ran the PCR reads through MiXCR, one entry per CDR3 protein. The sample has 150,000 to 200,000 distinct CDR3 sequences; 11% are singletons. Study results and caveats: One year after transplant, T-cell counts and diversity came mostly from newly produced T cells. It was surviving recipient T cells and thymic progenitors that gave some patients high TCRbeta diversity at day 60. Expanded graft clones, several hundred of them, were reportedly the source of alpha-beta T cells about two months after transplant.

CDR3 length equals 13 residues. V gave up 5 bases and J gave up 10 bases, with 12 bases separating them. Germline V gene lookup returns CDR1 MNHEY and CDR2 SMNVEV (reference sequence). The sample in question was PBMCs, obtained before TCRalphabeta/CD19-depleted stem cell transplant. This chain joins TRBV27 and TRBJ1-6, with unresolved D. The TCR sequence derives from a boy aged 2 to 9 with acute myeloid leukemia, due to receive a stem cell transplant. For the CDR3, the DNA is TGTGCCAGCAGTCTCCTTTTTAGCTCACCCCTCCACTTT. Its protein is CASSLLFSSPLHF.